This section outlines one TCR beta chain sequence together with its context. This specimen comes from a study of shared clonotypes between healthy human individuals. Method: immunoSEQ multiplex PCR; TCRdb's copy keeps in-frame clones and lacks some. The repertoire has approximately 980,000 clones, over 75% of them found once; the top ten carry approximately 1.5%. Naive CD45RA+ and memory CD45RA-negative subsets were split from CD4+ cells. Per germline, CDR1 SNHLY and CDR2 FYNNEI. This CDR3 region has 12 residues. V gave up 5 bases and J gave up 5 bases; unmatched junction bases: 2. This sequence joins TRBV2 and TRBJ2-7; TRBD1 aligns across 8 bases. Material for sequencing was memory CD4+ T cells sorted from blood. Subset: CD45RA-negative fraction. This sequence was found in a man between 18 and 29 years old in good health. CDR3 nucleotide sequence: TGTGCCAGCAGTACGGACAGGGACGAGCAGTACTTC. Translating gives CASSTDRDEQYF.